The clone carrying this T cell receptor beta chain has a handful of counts. The data derive from a study of blood T cell repertoires in COVID-19. CDR3 length: 13 amino acids. The V gene's germline CDR1 is WNHNN and CDR2 SYGVQD (reference sequence). The trim removed 4 bases at V and 5 bases at J, leaving 4 bases unmatched. Produced via immunoSEQ multiplex PCR; TCRdb's table is partial and in-frame only. The sample lists some 120,000 clones; 84% were seen once. The sample comprised peripheral blood. The chain uses TRBV10-1 and TRBJ1-2; 7 nucleotides agree with TRBD1. The clonotype comes from a woman aged 60-70 years with acute or convalescent COVID-19. The CDR3 here is CASSGDRSYGYTF. CDR3 DNA sequence: TGCGCCAGCAGTGGGGACAGATCATATGGCTACACCTTC.